This TCR beta chain was identified in a study of T cell repertoires in cytomegalovirus infection. Study-wide background: From public TCR beta signatures came an indication of both CMV infection and matching HLA type.

A few counts support this clonotype. TCRdb re-analysed the reads in MiXCR, keeping a single row per CDR3 protein. The sample lists around 450,000 distinct CDR3 sequences; about a third were seen once. The clonotype comes from a human donor in good health (CMV status not recorded). Some clones in this sample may be carry-over from other donors' samples. Source material: PBMCs.

The CDR3 region has the DNA TGCGCCAGCAGCAGGGCGGGGGGGCCGGAGACCCAGTACTTC. This gives the protein CASSRAGGPETQYF. The chain carries TRBV5-1 and TRBJ2-5; TRBD2 matches 9 bases. Germline trimming cut 4 bases from V and 5 bases from J; bases unmatched to any gene: 6. The CDR3 length is 14 residues. Per germline, CDR1 SGHRS and CDR2 YFSETQ. Variable domain in full (rest from reference TRBV5-1 and TRBJ2-5): KAGVTQTPRYLIKTRGQQVTLSCSPISGHRSVSWYQQTPGQGLQFLFEYFSETQRNKGNFPGRFSGRQFSNSRSEMNVSTLELGDSALYLCASSRAGGPETQYFGPGTRLLVL.